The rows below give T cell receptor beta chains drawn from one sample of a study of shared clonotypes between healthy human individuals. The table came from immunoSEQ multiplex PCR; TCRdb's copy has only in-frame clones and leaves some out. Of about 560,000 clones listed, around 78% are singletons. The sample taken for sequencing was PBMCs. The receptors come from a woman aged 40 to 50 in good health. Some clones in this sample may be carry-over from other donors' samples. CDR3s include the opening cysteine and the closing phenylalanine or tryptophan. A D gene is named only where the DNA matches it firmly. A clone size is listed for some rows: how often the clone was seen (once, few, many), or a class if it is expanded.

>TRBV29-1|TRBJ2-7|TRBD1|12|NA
TGCAGCGTTGAAGGGGACAGCGACGAGCAGTACTTC
CSVEGDSDEQYF
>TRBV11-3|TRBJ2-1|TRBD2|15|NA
TGTGCCAGCAGCCGTAGCGGGATAAGAAACAATGAGCAGTTCTTC
CASSRSGIRNNEQFF
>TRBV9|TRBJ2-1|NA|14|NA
TGTGCCAGCAGCGTACAGGGTACGAATGATGAGCAGTTCTTC
CASSVQGTNDEQFF
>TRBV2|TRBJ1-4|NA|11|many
TGTGCCAGCAGTGACAATGAAAAACTGTTTTTT
CASSDNEKLFF
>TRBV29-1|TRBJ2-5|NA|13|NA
TGCAGCGCAGACGACAGTTACCAAGAGACCCAGTACTTC
CSADDSYQETQYF
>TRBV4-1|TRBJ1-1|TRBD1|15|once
TGCGCCAGCAGCCATATCCTAACAGGGGAGAGGGAAGCTTTCTTT
CASSHILTGEREAFF
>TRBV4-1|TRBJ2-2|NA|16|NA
TGCGCCAGCAGCCGACCTTCAGGAGCGACCACCGGGGAGCTGTTTTTT
CASSRPSGATTGELFF
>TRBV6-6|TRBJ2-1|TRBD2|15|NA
TGTGCCAGCAGTTACCCCGGCGGGAGTCTCGGTGAGCAGTTCTTC
CASSYPGGSLGEQFF
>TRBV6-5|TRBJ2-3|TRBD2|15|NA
TGTGCCAGCAGTTACGCGGGGAGGGGCACAGATACGCAGTATTTT
CASSYAGRGTDTQYF
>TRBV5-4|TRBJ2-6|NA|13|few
TGTGCCAGCACCTCCCCTGGGGCCAACGTCCTGACTTTC
CASTSPGANVLTF
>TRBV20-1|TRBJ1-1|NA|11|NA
TGCAGTGCTAGACCGACCACTGAAGCTTTCTTT
CSARPTTEAFF
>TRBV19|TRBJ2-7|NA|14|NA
TGTGCCAGTAGTAATGGCGGGCCGTCCCACGAGCAGTACTTC
CASSNGGPSHEQYF
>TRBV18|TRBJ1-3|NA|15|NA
TGTGCCAGCTCACCACTGACTATCTCTGGAAACACCATATATTTT
CASSPLTISGNTIYF
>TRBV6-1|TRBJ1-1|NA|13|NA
TGTGCCAGCAGTATCGGGATGAACACTGAAGCTTTCTTT
CASSIGMNTEAFF
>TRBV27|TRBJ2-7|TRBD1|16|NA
TGTGCCAGCAGTTTACGGGGGACAGGGGGGTACTACGAGCAGTACTTC
CASSLRGTGGYYEQYF
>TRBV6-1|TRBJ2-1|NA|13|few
TGTGCCAGCAGTGCACTTTCCTACAATGAGCAGTTCTTC
CASSALSYNEQFF
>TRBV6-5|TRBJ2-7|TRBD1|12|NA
TGTGCCAGCAGTGGACAGGGTTTCGAGCAGTACTTC
CASSGQGFEQYF
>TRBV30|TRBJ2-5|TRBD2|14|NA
TGTGCCTGGAGTGTGGGACTACACCAAGAGACCCAGTACTTC
CAWSVGLHQETQYF
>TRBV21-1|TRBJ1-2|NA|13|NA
TGTGCCACCACCGGGACAGACAACTATGGCTACACCTTC
CATTGTDNYGYTF
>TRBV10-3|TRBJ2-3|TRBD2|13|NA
TGTGCCATCAGTCTAGCGGGACAAGATACGCAGTATTTT
CAISLAGQDTQYF
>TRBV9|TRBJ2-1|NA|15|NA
TGTGCCAGCAGCGCAGTAGCAGGGGCCCCCCGGGAGCAGTTCTTC
CASSAVAGAPREQFF
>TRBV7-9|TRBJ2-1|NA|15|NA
TGTGCCAGCAGCATCAGACAGGGAGGGGGCAATGAGCAGTTCTTC
CASSIRQGGGNEQFF
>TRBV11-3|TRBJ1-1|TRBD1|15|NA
TGTGCCAGCAGCTCCGGACAGGGGAGTGACACTGAAGCTTTCTTT
CASSSGQGSDTEAFF
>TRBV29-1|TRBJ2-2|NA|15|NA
TGCAGCGTCCGGACCGGGACACGGGCAGGTGGGGAGCTGTTTTTT
CSVRTGTRAGGELFF
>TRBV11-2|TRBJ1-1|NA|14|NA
TGTGCCAGCAGCTCAGGGTTTTCGGGCACTGAAGCTTTCTTT
CASSSGFSGTEAFF
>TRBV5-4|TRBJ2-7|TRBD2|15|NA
TGTGCCAGCAGCCGCACTAGCGGGAGGGCCTACGAGCAGTACTTC
CASSRTSGRAYEQYF
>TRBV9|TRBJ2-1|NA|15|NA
TGTGCCAGCAGCGTAAGCGGCGGATCCTACAATGAGCAGTTCTTC
CASSVSGGSYNEQFF
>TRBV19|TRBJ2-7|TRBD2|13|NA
TGTGCCAGTAATGAGCGGGAACCCTACGAGCAGTACTTC
CASNEREPYEQYF
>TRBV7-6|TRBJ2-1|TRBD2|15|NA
TGTGCCAGCAGTGGGGGGGGTGCCTCCTACAATGAGCAGTTCTTC
CASSGGGASYNEQFF